Below, 30 T cell receptor beta chains from the same sample are listed, as sequenced in a study of beta chain features in type 1 diabetes. Every isolated RNA sample was fully reverse transcribed, so sequencing captured expressed TCRB transcripts. Produced via immunoSEQ multiplex PCR; TCRdb's table is partial and in-frame only. Of about 270,000 clones in the sample, roughly 14% were seen once. The sequenced sample consisted of naive CD4+ T cells from blood. Source of these receptors: a woman between 40 and 50 years old in good health.

The chain has TRBV11-2 and TRBJ2-1; TRBD2 agrees at 12 bases. The CDR3 is 16 amino acids. CDR1 is SGHAT, CDR2 FQNNGV, per germline. V lost 1 base to trimming and J lost 5 bases; unmatched junction nucleotides: 3. In nucleotides, the CDR3 is TGTGCCAGCAGCTTAGGGACTAGCGGGAAAAACAATGAGCAGTTCTTC. Translated, it gives CASSLGTSGKNNEQFF.

A few counts support this clone. V is TRBV6-5 and J is TRBJ1-1, with a tentative D call TRBD1 (5 bases). Germline values: CDR1 MNHEY, CDR2 SVGAGI. With 0 bases removed from V and 4 bases from J, the gap between germline ends came to 9 bases. The CDR3 contains 14 residues. The CDR3 spells CASSYSGGGTEAFF. DNA of the CDR3: TGTGCCAGCAGTTACTCCGGCGGGGGCACTGAAGCTTTCTTT.

This clone was observed a few times. This rearrangement joins TRBV7-2 to TRBJ2-5; 9 bases map to TRBD2. After removal of 5 bases from V and 4 bases from J, the junction contained 8 bases not matched to a gene. The CDR3 runs to 15 residues. CDR1 is SGHTA, CDR2 FQGNSA, per germline. The CDR3 spells CASSMGLAGPETQYF. CDR3 DNA: TGTGCCAGCAGCATGGGACTAGCTGGTCCAGAGACCCAGTACTTC.

The chain joins TRBV28 to TRBJ2-1, with 11 bases aligning to TRBD2. The V gene's germline CDR1 is MDHEN and CDR2 SYDVKM. The V segment lost 1 base and the J segment 3 bases; nucleotides outside the gene matches: 2. This CDR3 spans 16 amino acids. CDR3: CASSLYTSGSYNEQFF. The CDR3 DNA is TGTGCCAGCAGTTTATACACTAGCGGGAGCTACAATGAGCAGTTCTTC.

This sequence joins TRBV2 and TRBJ1-2; 8 bases fit TRBD1. CDR1 and CDR2 (germline): SNHLY, FYNNEI. The V segment lost 3 bases and the J segment 8 bases; nucleotides outside the gene matches: 11. The CDR3 covers 15 residues. The CDR3, as DNA: TGTGCCAGCAGTGACCTCAGGGGGCGCATCGACGGCTACACCTTC. It codes for CASSDLRGRIDGYTF.

The rearrangement links TRBV6-5 to TRBJ1-5; 7 bases are a match to TRBD1. From germline, CDR1 is MNHEY and CDR2 SVGAGI. V dropped 5 bases and J dropped 2; count of bases not matched to a gene: 3. The CDR3 has 14 amino acids. The CDR3 DNA reads as TGTGCCAGCAGTCTCGGGACAGGCAATCAGCCCCAGCATTTT. It translates to CASSLGTGNQPQHF.

This clone occurred many times. The rearrangement joins TRBV4-2 to TRBJ2-3; D gene ambiguous. From germline, CDR1 is LGHNA and CDR2 YNFKEQ. Trimming cost V 0 bases and J 3 bases, with 10 bases left between them. CDR3 length: 15 amino acids. Here the CDR3 DNA reads TGTGCCAGCAGCCAAGAGGTTGGCCTTACAGATACGCAGTATTTT. Its protein product is CASSQEVGLTDTQYF.

This clone showed up just a few times. The V and J genes are TRBV29-1 and TRBJ1-1, with TRBD1 matching 11 bases. The trim removed 7 bases at V and 4 bases at J, leaving 5 bases unmatched. This CDR3 is 13 amino acids long. Looked up from germline, CDR1 is SQVTM and CDR2 is ANQGSEA. As DNA, the CDR3 is TGCAGCGATTGGGACAGGGGGGTCACTGAAGCTTTCTTT. Translated: CSDWDRGVTEAFF.

This clone turned up a few times. The rearrangement links TRBV7-6 to TRBJ2-7, with 13 bases fitting TRBD2. Per the germline V gene, CDR1 is SGHVS and CDR2 is FNYEAQ. The CDR3 sequence is 14 residues long. V lost 5 bases and J lost 4; bases outside the gene matches: 2. Written as DNA, the CDR3 is TGTGCCAGCAGCCGGACTAGCGGGAGATACGAGCAGTACTTC. The encoded protein is CASSRTSGRYEQYF.

The chain uses TRBV7-2 and TRBJ1-3, with 9 bases lining up with TRBD1. The germline V gene encodes CDR1 SGHTA and CDR2 FQGNSA. The CDR3 runs to 16 residues. V was pared by 3 bases and J by 4 bases, with 7 bases of the junction left unmatched. The CDR3 protein is CASSFRDRVSGNTIYF. The CDR3 coding sequence is TGTGCCAGCAGCTTCCGGGACAGGGTTAGCGGAAACACCATATATTTT.

This clone was detected only a few times. DNA for the CDR3: TGTGCCAGCAAGCAGGGGATAAGTGGCTACACCTTC. It specifies CASKQGISGYTF. The chain carries TRBV6-6 and TRBJ1-2; tentatively, D is TRBD1 (6 bases). The CDR3 covers 12 residues. Trimming removed 7 bases at V and 7 bases at J, with 13 bases between. CDR1 is MNHNY and CDR2 is SVGAGI in the germline V gene (reference sequence).

This rearrangement joins TRBV5-4 to TRBJ2-3; 10 nucleotides match TRBD2. The J segment lost 0 bases and the V segment lost 4 bases, leaving 8 bases of the junction unmatched. CDR1 and CDR2 from the germline V gene are SGHNT and YYREEE (reference sequence). This CDR3 is built from 17 residues. The CDR3 region is CASSLLPLAGSTDTQYF. The CDR3 DNA is TGTGCCAGCAGCCTCCTCCCACTAGCGGGGAGCACAGATACGCAGTATTTT. Drawing the rest from reference TRBV5-4 and TRBJ2-3, the complete variable domain is ETGVTQSPTHLIKTRGQQVTLRCSSQSGHNTVSWYQQALGQGPQFIFQYYREEENGRGNFPPRFSGLQFPNYSSELNVNALELDDSALYLCASSLLPLAGSTDTQYFGPGTRLTVL.

This chain connects TRBV10-3 to TRBJ2-3, with 9 bases lining up with TRBD2. Germline V gene sequence: CDR1 ENHRY, CDR2 SYGVKD. The V gene end was trimmed by 11 bases and the J gene end by 4 bases; junction bases not matched to a gene: 7. The CDR3 consists of 13 residues. The CDR3 bases are TGTGCCTCAATAGCGGGGGTGGCAGATACGCAGTATTTT. Amino acid sequence: CASIAGVADTQYF.

This clone has only a few counts. The V gene is TRBV14, the J gene TRBJ2-5; 7 nucleotides match TRBD2. V lost 5 bases and J lost 4; bases outside the gene matches: 4. Germline V gene data show CDR1 as SGHDN and CDR2 as FVKESK. This CDR3 is 13 amino acids long. CDR3 amino acids: CASSGLGRETQYF. As DNA, the CDR3 is TGTGCCAGCAGCGGACTAGGAAGAGAGACCCAGTACTTC.

This clone came up a few times. The chain joins TRBV6-5 to TRBJ1-5, with TRBD1 as a possible D gene (6 bases). This CDR3 region has 13 residues. The ends were cut back, 6 bases at V and 5 bases at J, with 11 bases in the middle. Germline V gives CDR1 MNHEY, CDR2 SVGAGI. The CDR3 sequence: CASRLQGDQPQHF. CDR3 DNA sequence: TGTGCCAGCAGACTACAGGGAGATCAGCCCCAGCATTTT.

With regard to this clone: The identical CDR3 is also encoded by other nucleotide sequences in the sample. The chain recombines TRBV6-5 with TRBJ1-6; possibly TRBD1 for D (6 bases). The CDR3 totals 12 residues. The V end was cut by 7 bases, the J end by 7 bases, with 8 bases between. CDR1 MNHEY and CDR2 SVGAGI come from the germline V gene. The CDR3 nucleotides read TGTGCCAGCACGAGGGGGAATTCACCCCTCCACTTT. It yields the protein CASTRGNSPLHF.

This clone was found a few times. This chain connects TRBV12-5 to TRBJ1-1; no definite D call. Germline V gene data show CDR1 as LGHNT and CDR2 as FRNRAP. The V gene lost 6 bases and the J gene lost 4 bases, with 9 bases spanning the gap. This CDR3 spans 12 amino acids. The CDR3 DNA is TGTGCTAGTGGGTCCAAGAGCACTGAAGCTTTCTTT. This encodes CASGSKSTEAFF.

The rearrangement joins TRBV7-9 to TRBJ2-7; 10 bases align to TRBD1. The V gene end was trimmed by 2 bases and the J gene end by 7 bases; junction bases not matched to a gene: 11. The CDR3 runs 16 residues. Germline CDR1 and CDR2: SEHNR and FQNEAQ (reference sequence). In DNA, the CDR3 is TGTGCCAGCAGCTTATGGGCGGGACAGGGGTCCCAAGAGCAGTACTTC. This encodes CASSLWAGQGSQEQYF. Full variable domain (outside the CDR3, taken from reference TRBV7-9 and TRBJ2-7): DTGVSQNPRHKITKRGQNVTFRCDPISEHNRLYWYRQTLGQGPEFLTYFQNEAQLEKSRLLSDRFSAERPKGSFSTLEIQRTEQGDSAMYLCASSLWAGQGSQEQYFGPGTRLTVT.

This clone was seen a handful of times. This sequence joins TRBV18 and TRBJ1-5, with a weak D call TRBD1 (6 bases). Trimming left V 2 bases short and J 6 bases short, with 14 bases between. There are 15 residues in the CDR3. CDR1 is KGHSH, CDR2 LQKENI, per germline. DNA for the CDR3: TGTGCCAGCTCACCAGGGGGGGCGTCGGGTCAGCCCCAGCATTTT. It codes for CASSPGGASGQPQHF.

This clone was counted between two and nine times. The chain couples TRBV6-5 to TRBJ1-6, with D hard to call. This CDR3 has 14 amino acids. The germline V gene encodes CDR1 MNHEY and CDR2 SVGAGI. Trimming stripped 7 bases from V and 0 bases from J, with 7 bases between. This chain's CDR3 is CASTTSSYNSPLHF. CDR3 DNA: TGTGCCAGCACAACCAGCTCCTATAATTCACCCCTCCACTTT.

This rearrangement joins TRBV11-2 to TRBJ2-3; a weak D match, TRBD1 (5 bases). The germline CDR1 and CDR2 sequences are SGHAT and FQNNGV. The CDR3 loop spans 12 amino acids. CDR3 nucleotide sequence: TGTGCTGTCTCGGACACTGTTTATACGCAGTATTTT. Encoded protein: CAVSDTVYTQYF.

This chain connects TRBV9 to TRBJ2-5, with 9 positions matching TRBD2. CDR3 length: 18 amino acids. The V and J ends lost 0 bases and 5 bases, in that order; junction bases with no gene match: 14. The germline V gene encodes CDR1 SGDLS and CDR2 YYNGEE. The CDR3 DNA reads as TGTGCCAGCAGCGTAGAGGAGGCTAGCGGGGAACCCTCGGAGACCCAGTACTTC. Its protein product is CASSVEEASGEPSETQYF.

This rearrangement joins TRBV18 to TRBJ2-5; maybe TRBD1 (5 bases). V shed 4 bases and J shed 5 bases, with 14 bases lying between them. This CDR3 contains 14 residues. Looked up from germline, CDR1 is KGHSH and CDR2 is LQKENI. The CDR3 sequence: CASSRPSPGETQYF. CDR3 in DNA: TGTGCCAGCTCACGCCCTTCGCCAGGGGAGACCCAGTACTTC.

On this clone itself: The same CDR3 also results from other DNA sequences found in this sample. The chain uses TRBV9 and TRBJ2-7; 11 bases are shared with TRBD1. CDR1 is SGDLS and CDR2 is YYNGEE in the germline V gene. Trimming took 0 bases from V and 3 from J; bases not matched to a gene: 2. The CDR3 extends over 15 amino acids. The CDR3 protein is CASSVGGQGVYEQYF. The CDR3 DNA is TGTGCCAGCAGCGTAGGGGGACAGGGGGTCTACGAGCAGTACTTC.

This clone was seen a few times. This rearrangement joins TRBV5-1 to TRBJ2-5; D is perhaps TRBD1 (5 bases). V was shortened by 4 bases and J by 4 bases, with 17 bases between the two germline ends. The CDR3 length is 15 residues. Germline-derived CDR1 and CDR2 are SGHRS and YFSETQ. The CDR3 loop is CASSPIRVMGETQYF. The CDR3 coding sequence is TGCGCCAGCAGCCCCATCAGGGTTATGGGAGAGACCCAGTACTTC.

There are a few counts of this clone. The chain combines TRBV10-3 with TRBJ2-5, with 9 bases that match TRBD2. The J call could be wrong; TRBJ2-7 is a better fit for the DNA end. Germline-derived CDR1 and CDR2 are ENHRY and SYGVKD. The CDR3 extends over 14 amino acids. The CDR3 DNA sequence: TGTGCCATCAGTGTAAGCGGGGGGCCCTACGAGCAGTACTTC. Protein product: CAISVSGGPYEQYF.

The table lists this clone with a few counts. V gene TRBV29-1 combines with J gene TRBJ1-5, with TRBD1 identical over 8 bases. CDR1 SQVTM and CDR2 ANQGSEA come from the germline V gene. Unmatched junction bases numbered 2, after V lost 4 bases and J lost 3 bases. CDR3 length: 13 residues. The CDR3 here is CSVGRGLNQPQHF. The DNA for the CDR3 is TGCAGCGTTGGCAGGGGGCTCAATCAGCCCCAGCATTTT.

This clone was counted a few times. The sample has other DNA sequences that encode this CDR3 too. The chain carries TRBV5-1 and TRBJ2-1, with 7 bases that match TRBD1. From germline, CDR1 is SGHRS and CDR2 YFSETQ. This CDR3 is built from 15 residues. With V trimmed by 3 bases and J by 0 bases, 3 bases remained unmatched. Here the CDR3 reads CASSSTGSSYNEQFF. The CDR3 DNA sequence: TGCGCCAGCAGCTCGACAGGGAGCTCCTACAATGAGCAGTTCTTC.

V is TRBV6-5 and J is TRBJ1-6, with TRBD1 matching over 12 bases. The CDR3 totals 15 residues. CDR1 is MNHEY and CDR2 is SVGAGI in the germline V gene. The ends lost 7 bases at V and 14 bases at J; junction bases unmatched: 12. The DNA for the CDR3 is TGTGCCAGCACGCCGGGACAGGGGGCCCTTCAATCCCTCCACTTT. Amino acid sequence: CASTPGQGALQSLHF.

This clone was counted between two and nine times. The V call is TRBV21-1, the J call TRBJ2-5; the table calls TRBD2, which could not be checked here. TRBV21-1 is listed as a pseudogene. CDR3 length equals 13 residues. For the CDR3, the DNA is TGTGCCAGCATCTGGGGGGGCCGGGAGACCCAGTACTTC. Its protein product is CASIWGGRETQYF.